The rows below give T cell receptor beta chains drawn from one sample of a study of blood T cell repertoires in COVID-19. The table came from immunoSEQ multiplex PCR; TCRdb's copy has only in-frame clones and leaves some out. The repertoire includes 250,000 or so clones, about 83% of them detected once, and 2% to 2.5% sits in the top ten. Sequenced: PBMCs or T cells enriched from blood (not recorded which). These receptor sequences come from a woman between 50 and 59 years old who had recovered from COVID-19. Both conserved end residues are part of each CDR3. D genes are given only for firm matches. Rows give clone size only sometimes, using once, few, many, or a class for an expanded clone.

length	D	size	V	J	DNA	CDR3
14	TRBD1	once	TRBV27	TRBJ1-5	TGTGCCAGCAGTTTAGGCAGGGGGAGTCAGCCCCAGCATTTT	CASSLGRGSQPQHF
14	TRBD1	.	TRBV5-1	TRBJ2-1	TGCGCCAGCAGCAAGGACAGGATTAACAATGAGCAGTTCTTC	CASSKDRINNEQFF
16	TRBD1	.	TRBV9	TRBJ1-4	TGTGCCAGCAGCGCCCGACAGGGGAGGGCTAATGAAAAACTGTTTTTT	CASSARQGRANEKLFF
15	TRBD1	once	TRBV7-2	TRBJ1-2	TGTGCCAGCAGCTCCGGACAGGGAATAGTCTATGGCTACACCTTC	CASSSGQGIVYGYTF
15	TRBD1	.	TRBV7-2	TRBJ2-2	TGTGCCAGCAGCGGGACAGGGCATACCACCGGGGAGCTGTTTTTT	CASSGTGHTTGELFF
15	.	.	TRBV4-1	TRBJ2-1	TGCGCCAGCAGCCAAGAGTTGAACGCAGGCTATGAGCAGTTCTTC	CASSQELNAGYEQFF
17	TRBD2	.	TRBV5-4	TRBJ2-5	TGTGCCAGCAGCCCTGGGACTAGCGGGAGGCATAGGGAGACCCAGTACTTC	CASSPGTSGRHRETQYF
14	TRBD1	once	TRBV11-1	TRBJ2-7	TGTGCCAGCAGCCGGGACAGGGGAGCCTACGAGCAGTACTTC	CASSRDRGAYEQYF
13	TRBD1	.	TRBV29-1	TRBJ1-2	TGCAGCGTTGGTGTAGGGACAGGCTATGGCTACACCTTC	CSVGVGTGYGYTF
15	.	.	TRBV5-1	TRBJ2-1	TGCGCCAGCAGCTTAGAGCGAAGCTCCTACAATGAGCAGTTCTTC	CASSLERSSYNEQFF
14	TRBD1	.	TRBV2	TRBJ1-2	TGTGCCAGCATGGCAGGGGGATTTGACTATGGCTACACCTTC	CASMAGGFDYGYTF
15	TRBD1	.	TRBV5-1	TRBJ2-7	TGCGCCAGCAGCGCCTGGCGTGGACAGGGTTACGAGCAGTACTTC	CASSAWRGQGYEQYF
15	.	.	TRBV30	TRBJ1-5	TGTGCCTGGAGTGTCGACAGGTTAAGCAATCAGCCCCAGCATTTT	CAWSVDRLSNQPQHF
15	.	.	TRBV18	TRBJ2-2	TGTGCCAGCTCTACAGGGCTAGGCGGCACCGGGGAGCTGTTTTTT	CASSTGLGGTGELFF
14	.	.	TRBV6-6	TRBJ1-2	TGTGCCAGCAGTCCATTTTCGGACAGCAATGGCTACACCTTC	CASSPFSDSNGYTF
16	TRBD1	.	TRBV5-1	TRBJ2-3	TGCGCCAGCAGCTCATTTTTGGGGACAGGGGGAGATACGCAGTATTTT	CASSSFLGTGGDTQYF